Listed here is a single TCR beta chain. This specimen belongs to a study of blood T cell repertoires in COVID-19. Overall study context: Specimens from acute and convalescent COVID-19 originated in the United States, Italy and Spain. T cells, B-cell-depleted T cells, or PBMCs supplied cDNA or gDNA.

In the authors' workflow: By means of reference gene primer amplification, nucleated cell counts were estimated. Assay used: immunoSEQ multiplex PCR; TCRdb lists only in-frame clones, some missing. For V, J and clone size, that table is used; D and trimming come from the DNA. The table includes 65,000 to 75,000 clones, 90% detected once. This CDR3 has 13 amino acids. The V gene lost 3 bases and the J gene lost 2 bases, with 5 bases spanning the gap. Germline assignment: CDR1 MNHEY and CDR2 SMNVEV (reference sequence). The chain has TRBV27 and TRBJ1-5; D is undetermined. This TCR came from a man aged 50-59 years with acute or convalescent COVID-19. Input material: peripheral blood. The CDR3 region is CASSFQGNQPQHF. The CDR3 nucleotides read TGTGCCAGCAGTTTTCAGGGCAATCAGCCCCAGCATTTT.